This T cell receptor (beta chain) was captured in a study of regulatory T cells in long-lasting Graves disease. HTBI primers from iRepertoire and Arm-PCR of CDR3 regions yielded the TCR beta libraries. TCRdb re-called the multiplex PCR reads through MiXCR, storing one row per CDR3 protein. The table includes approximately 250,000 distinct CDR3 sequences, around 20% detected once. The time point denotes: newly diagnosed GD, antithyroid drugs for less than 3 months. PBMC RNA was the source of the TCR library. It was an endocrinology department in Xi'an, China, that provided the patients. This CDR3 has 13 residues. Germline V lookup: CDR1 SGHTA, CDR2 FQGNSA. Trimming removed 5 bases from V and 6 bases from J, with 13 bases in between. This clonotype occurred many times. Its matching antigen is unknown. Broader study findings: Favored usage of TRBV28, TRBJ1-2 and TRBJ2-5 was recorded in persistent disease. Clonotypes that were public and shared totalled around 2,700 in persistent patients versus around 1,000 in new patients. Having few samples may have compromised the accuracy.

This specimen was peripheral blood mononuclear cells (PBMCs), taken at new diagnosis, from a patient treated with antithyroid drugs. The receptor was isolated from a female donor with Graves disease. The V and J genes are TRBV7-2 and TRBJ1-1; TRBD1 might be the D (5 bases). CDR3 loop: CASSHYRDAEAFF. The CDR3 bases are TGTGCCAGCAGCCATTATAGGGACGCTGAAGCTTTCTTT.